Presented here are 14 T cell receptor beta chains from one specimen sequenced in a study of siplizumab effects on memory and regulatory T cells. Only in-frame clones appear in the TCRdb table, and some are missing; sequencing was by immunoSEQ multiplex PCR. Of approximately 100,000 clones in the sample, around 90% were seen once. The source material was Tregs sorted from blood. Receptors originate from a human donor in good health.

The J gene is TRBJ2-1, the V gene TRBV7-9, with no clear D. This CDR3 comprises 14 residues. V was trimmed by 5 bases and J by 4 bases, leaving 12 bases between them. Germline lookup yields CDR1 SEHNR and CDR2 FQNEAQ (reference sequence). The CDR3 nucleotides are TGTGCCAGCAGCCTCGTATATCCATACAATGAGCAGTTCTTC. Amino acids: CASSLVYPYNEQFF.

The rearrangement uses TRBV27 and TRBJ2-4, with 10 bases matching TRBD2. The junction had 12 bases not matched to a gene; V was cut back by 7 bases and J by 0 bases. Germline CDR1 reads MNHEY; CDR2 reads SMNVEV (reference sequence). This CDR3 is 18 amino acids long. This CDR3 reads CASTRTSGARLAKNIQYF. The CDR3 region has the DNA TGTGCCAGCACCCGAACTAGCGGGGCGCGCCTAGCCAAAAACATTCAGTACTTC.

This chain joins TRBV19 and TRBJ1-5; D is undetermined. Germline CDR1 LNHDA, CDR2 SQIVND (reference sequence). This CDR3 has 19 amino acids. V was clipped by 1 base and J by 1 base, with 20 bases between them. The CDR3 loop reads CASSIVIVRGSGSNQPQHF. As DNA, the CDR3 is TGTGCCAGTAGTATAGTAATTGTGAGAGGGTCGGGGAGCAATCAGCCCCAGCATTTT.

This sequence joins TRBV9 and TRBJ1-2; D gene unclear. Trimming took 3 bases from V and 3 from J, leaving 12 bases between them. Germline values: CDR1 SGDLS, CDR2 YYNGEE. This CDR3 spans 14 amino acids. The CDR3 region has the DNA TGTGCCAGCAGCGGCTTAGCCTCCCACTATGGCTACACCTTC. This encodes CASSGLASHYGYTF.

This clone was recorded once. V and J are TRBV7-9 and TRBJ2-1, with D uncertain. Germline loops: CDR1 SEHNR, CDR2 FQNEAQ (reference sequence). This CDR3 is 11 amino acids long. V was pared by 5 bases and J by 9 bases, with 8 bases between. CDR3 region: CASSGRVEQFF. The CDR3 DNA sequence: TGTGCCAGCAGCGGTCGTGTTGAGCAGTTCTTC. The complete variable domain, with remaining parts taken from reference TRBV7-9 and TRBJ2-1, reads DTGVSQNPRHKITKRGQNVTFRCDPISEHNRLYWYRQTLGQGPEFLTYFQNEAQLEKSRLLSDRFSAERPKGSFSTLEIQRTEQGDSAMYLCASSGRVEQFFGPGTRLTVL.

In nucleotides, the CDR3 is TGCGCCAGCAGCCTAAGACAGGTTTCCACCGGGGAGCTGTTTTTT. Residues: CASSLRQVSTGELFF. The chain employs TRBV5-1 and TRBJ2-2; D is possibly TRBD1 (6 bases). This CDR3 contains 15 residues. Germline loops: CDR1 SGHRS, CDR2 YFSETQ. Trimming took 4 bases from V and 4 from J, leaving 14 bases between them. Full variable domain (outside the CDR3, taken from reference TRBV5-1 and TRBJ2-2): KAGVTQTPRYLIKTRGQQVTLSCSPISGHRSVSWYQQTPGQGLQFLFEYFSETQRNKGNFPGRFSGRQFSNSRSEMNVSTLELGDSALYLCASSLRQVSTGELFFGEGSRLTVL.

The rearrangement links TRBV5-1 to TRBJ2-7; TRBD2 is a possible D gene (6 bases). CDR3 length: 16 residues. V was cut by 5 bases and J by 6 bases, with 24 bases left in between. The V gene's germline CDR1 is SGHRS and CDR2 YFSETQ. CDR3 amino acids: CASRSGTSRSLFEQYF. DNA for the CDR3: TGCGCCAGCAGATCCGGGACTTCCCGCAGCTTGTTCGAGCAGTACTTC.

The V and J genes are TRBV6-1 and TRBJ2-1; TRBD2 aligns across 9 bases. Germline V gene sequence: CDR1 MNHNS, CDR2 SASEGT. V dropped 4 bases and J dropped 13; count of bases not matched to a gene: 8. The CDR3 loop spans 13 amino acids. CDR3: CASSVGGRADQFF. CDR3 sequence (DNA): TGTGCCAGCAGTGTCGGCGGGAGGGCCGACCAGTTCTTC.

The chain links TRBV5-6 to TRBJ2-1; no clear D. CDR1 and CDR2 from the germline V gene are SGHDT and YYEEEE. The CDR3 consists of 14 residues. V was pared by 1 base and J by 0 bases, with 5 bases between. CDR3 coding DNA: TGTGCCAGCAGCTTGTGGAGCTCCTACAATGAGCAGTTCTTC. Translating gives CASSLWSSYNEQFF.

The gene calls are TRBV11-3 and TRBJ2-7, with D tentatively TRBD1 or TRBD2 (6 bases each). The CDR3 has 15 residues. Germline V gene sequence: CDR1 SGHNT, CDR2 YENEEA. Trimming took 1 base from V and 7 from J, leaving 17 bases between them. The CDR3 sequence is CASSLGQPGAGEQYF. Written as DNA, the CDR3 is TGTGCCAGCAGCTTAGGACAACCGGGGGCTGGGGAGCAGTACTTC.

This clone was detected only once. The J gene is TRBJ2-5, the V gene TRBV29-1, with 12 bases aligning to TRBD2. There are 16 residues in the CDR3. The germline V gene encodes CDR1 SQVTM and CDR2 ANQGSEA. Trimming removed 4 bases from V and 4 bases from J; junction bases left unmatched: 10. CDR3 amino acids: CSVGPRLAGAGETQYF. The CDR3 DNA follows: TGCAGCGTTGGCCCGAGACTAGCGGGGGCGGGAGAGACCCAGTACTTC.

The rearrangement uses TRBV5-1 and TRBJ1-2; the match to TRBD1 covers 9 bases. With V trimmed by 4 bases and J by 8 bases, 6 bases remained unmatched. From germline, CDR1 is SGHRS and CDR2 YFSETQ. CDR3 length: 13 amino acids. The CDR3 nucleotides are TGCGCCAGCAGCGCCGGACAGGGGCAAGGCTACACCTTC. Translated, it gives CASSAGQGQGYTF. The full variable domain, completed using reference TRBV5-1 and TRBJ1-2, is KAGVTQTPRYLIKTRGQQVTLSCSPISGHRSVSWYQQTPGQGLQFLFEYFSETQRNKGNFPGRFSGRQFSNSRSEMNVSTLELGDSALYLCASSAGQGQGYTFGSGTRLTVV.

The rearrangement joins TRBV9 to TRBJ2-5; D remains ambiguous. V was pared by 0 bases and J by 0 bases, with 15 bases between. CDR1 is SGDLS and CDR2 is YYNGEE in the germline V gene. CDR3 length: 17 amino acids. The CDR3: CASSVGVGAGYQETQYF. For the CDR3, the DNA is TGTGCCAGCAGCGTAGGTGTCGGCGCCGGGTACCAAGAGACCCAGTACTTC.

The rearrangement joins TRBV19 to TRBJ1-2; 8 nucleotides align to TRBD1. V was pared by 5 bases and J by 6 bases, with 8 bases of the junction left unmatched. The CDR3 sequence is 14 residues long. Germline V gene lookup returns CDR1 LNHDA and CDR2 SQIVND (reference sequence). The CDR3 region is CASSGWTGLNGYTF. CDR3 coding DNA: TGTGCCAGTAGTGGTTGGACAGGGTTGAATGGCTACACCTTC.